A single sample gave rise to the 12 T cell receptor beta chains below, sequenced in a study of blood T cells in healthy people across ages. The use of a sample-barcoded 5' primer and a J-beta primer mix characterized a second PCR of 7 to 11 cycles. Each CDR3 protein gets one entry after TCRdb re-called the 5' RACE reads with MiXCR. The sample lists some 700,000 distinct CDR3 sequences; around 40% were seen once. Sequencing was performed on blood. These receptors were obtained from a woman in her fifties or sixties in good health.

The V and J genes are TRBV28 and TRBJ1-6; D ambiguous. CDR1 and CDR2 from the germline V gene are MDHEN and SYDVKM. V lost 4 bases to trimming and J lost 7 bases, with 8 bases between them. CDR3 length equals 13 residues. In DNA, the CDR3 is TGTGCCAGCAGTTCCCCCCAGAATTCACCCCTCCACTTT. Its translation is CASSSPQNSPLHF.

Only a few counts were recorded for this clonotype. The chain links TRBV20-1 to TRBJ2-1; 14 nucleotides line up with TRBD2. Germline lookup yields CDR1 DFQATT and CDR2 SNEGSKA (reference sequence). This CDR3 is built from 14 residues. V lost 3 bases and J lost 12; bases outside the gene matches: 7. Here the CDR3 DNA reads TGCAGTGCTAGGGGCGGGACTAGCGGGGGTCTGCAGTTCTTC. Protein sequence: CSARGGTSGGLQFF.

The V call is TRBV11-2, the J call TRBJ1-2; no definite D call. CDR3 length equals 13 residues. CDR1 is SGHAT and CDR2 is FQNNGV in the germline V gene. V was shortened by 1 base and J by 4 bases, with 7 bases between the two germline ends. CDR3 sequence: CASSLGRVYGYTF. The CDR3 nucleotides are TGTGCCAGCAGCTTAGGCAGAGTCTATGGCTACACCTTC.

This clonotype turned up a few times. The J gene is TRBJ1-6, the V gene TRBV20-1; D is unclear. V dropped 0 bases and J dropped 6 bases, with 6 bases sitting between them. CDR1 and CDR2 (germline): DFQATT, SNEGSKA (reference sequence). CDR3 size: 13 residues. CDR3 DNA: TGCAGTGCTAGAGAGCGTGCTAATTCACCCCTCCACTTT. It is translated as CSARERANSPLHF.

This rearrangement joins TRBV7-6 to TRBJ2-7, with a possible D match to TRBD1 (5 bases). The J call may not be correct, given that the DNA end is closer to TRBJ2-5. CDR3 length: 14 amino acids. CDR1 and CDR2 from the germline V gene are SGHVS and FNYEAQ. In DNA, the CDR3 is TGTGCCAGCAGCTCCTCAGGGCCCCGAGAGACCCAGTACTTC. It specifies CASSSSGPRETQYF.

The V gene is TRBV7-3, the J gene TRBJ2-5; 12 positions agree with TRBD2. CDR3 size: 15 residues. The junction had 9 bases not matched to a gene; V was cut back by 8 bases and J by 5 bases. The germline V gene has CDR1 SGHTA and CDR2 FQGTGA. CDR3 sequence (DNA): TGTGCCAGCGGCTCGACTAGCGGGAGCCTGGAGACCCAGTACTTC. Residues: CASGSTSGSLETQYF.

In this sample, this clonotype turned up once. An end of the junction differs from the germline gene, which may be a read error. This chain uses TRBV7-2 with TRBJ1-4; D remains unclear. The germline gives CDR1 SGHTA, CDR2 FQGNSA. This CDR3 region has 14 residues. CDR3 amino acids: CASSLNGYNEELFF. The CDR3 bases are TGTGCCAGCAGCTTAAACGGGTATAATGAAGAACTGTTTTTT. Looking up the rest from reference TRBV7-2 and TRBJ1-4 gives the full variable domain: GAGVSQSPSNKVTEKGKDVELRCDPISGHTALYWYRQSLGQGLEFLIYFQGNSAPDKSGLPSDRFSAERTGGSVSTLTIQRTQQEDSAVYLCASSLNGYNEELFFGSGTQLSVL.

The chain combines TRBV2 with TRBJ1-2; D remains ambiguous. Trimming left V 0 bases short and J 5 bases short, with 22 bases between. This CDR3 has 18 residues. Germline lookup yields CDR1 SNHLY and CDR2 FYNNEI. CDR3 residues: CASSEAVSGHHLEYGYTF. In nucleotides, the CDR3 is TGTGCCAGCAGTGAAGCAGTCTCCGGCCATCACTTGGAATATGGCTACACCTTC.

This clonotype has only a few counts. The chain joins TRBV24-1 to TRBJ2-3, with D possibly being TRBD2 (6 bases). Per the germline V gene, CDR1 is KGHDR and CDR2 is SFDVKD. Trimming took off 4 bases at V and 0 bases at J, with 16 bases between the two ends. There are 17 residues in the CDR3. The CDR3 loop is CATSDLRSGSSTDTQYF. DNA for the CDR3: TGTGCCACCAGTGACCTACGTAGCGGTTCAAGCACAGATACGCAGTATTTT.

The gene calls are TRBV28 and TRBJ2-7; 8 bases are a match to TRBD1. The DNA end is a closer match to TRBJ2-5, so the J assignment may be wrong. The CDR3 runs to 15 residues. Germline V gives CDR1 MDHEN, CDR2 SYDVKM. The CDR3 DNA follows: TGTGCCAGCACACCCGGACTCCAGGGGGCTAAGACCCAGTACTTC. Translating it yields CASTPGLQGAKTQYF.

This sequence joins TRBV18 and TRBJ1-4; TRBD1 matches 10 bases. The CDR3 contains 14 residues. The V segment lost 6 bases and the J segment 11 bases; nucleotides outside the gene matches: 9. Germline V gene sequence: CDR1 KGHSH, CDR2 LQKENI. CDR3 in amino acids: CASSPGQGDRKLFF. The CDR3 DNA follows: TGTGCCAGCTCGCCTGGACAGGGGGATCGGAAACTGTTTTTT.

The V and J genes are TRBV20-1 and TRBJ2-1, with a weak D call TRBD2 (6 bases). The CDR3 extends over 15 amino acids. The germline CDR1 and CDR2 sequences are DFQATT and SNEGSKA (reference sequence). Trimming left V 1 base short and J 3 bases short, with 13 bases between. In nucleotides, the CDR3 is TGCAGTGCTAGAGCGATGCGGGGTCACTACAATGAGCAGTTCTTC. It yields the protein CSARAMRGHYNEQFF.